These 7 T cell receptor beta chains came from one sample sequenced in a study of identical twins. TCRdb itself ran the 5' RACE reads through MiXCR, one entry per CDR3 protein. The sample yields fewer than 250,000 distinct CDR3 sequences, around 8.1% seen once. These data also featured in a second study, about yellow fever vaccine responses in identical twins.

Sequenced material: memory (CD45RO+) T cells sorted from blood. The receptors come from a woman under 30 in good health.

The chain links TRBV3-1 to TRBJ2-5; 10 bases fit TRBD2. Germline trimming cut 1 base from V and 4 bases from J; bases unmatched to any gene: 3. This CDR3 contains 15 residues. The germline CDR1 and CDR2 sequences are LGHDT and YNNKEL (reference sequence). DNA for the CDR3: TGTGCCAGCAGCCAAGCGGCTAGCGGGGGAGAGACCCAGTACTTC. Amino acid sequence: CASSQAASGGETQYF.

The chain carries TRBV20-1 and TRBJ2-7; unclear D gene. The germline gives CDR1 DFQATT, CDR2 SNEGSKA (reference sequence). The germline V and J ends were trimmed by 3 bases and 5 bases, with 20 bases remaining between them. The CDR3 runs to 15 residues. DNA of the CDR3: TGCAGTGCTAGCCCTTATTCCCGGCAATCCGACGAGCAGTACTTC. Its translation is CSASPYSRQSDEQYF.

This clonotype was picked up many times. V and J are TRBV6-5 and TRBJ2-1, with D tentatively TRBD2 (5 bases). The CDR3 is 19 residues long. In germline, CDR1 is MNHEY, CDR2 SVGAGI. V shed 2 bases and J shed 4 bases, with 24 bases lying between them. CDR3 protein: CASSYVGLPPGNLYNEQFF. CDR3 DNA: TGTGCCAGCAGTTACGTAGGGCTGCCCCCGGGAAACCTATACAATGAGCAGTTCTTC.

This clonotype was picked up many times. CDR3 bases: TGTGCCAGCACTTTAGGACAGATCTATGGCTACACCTTC. Encoded protein: CASTLGQIYGYTF. The chain employs TRBV7-2 and TRBJ1-2; the D gene is possibly TRBD1 (6 bases). The CDR3 consists of 13 residues. The V end was cut by 7 bases, the J end by 4 bases, with 13 bases between. Germline loops: CDR1 SGHTA, CDR2 FQGNSA. The full variable domain, completed using reference TRBV7-2 and TRBJ1-2, is GAGVSQSPSNKVTEKGKDVELRCDPISGHTALYWYRQSLGQGLEFLIYFQGNSAPDKSGLPSDRFSAERTGGSVSTLTIQRTQQEDSAVYLCASTLGQIYGYTFGSGTRLTVV.

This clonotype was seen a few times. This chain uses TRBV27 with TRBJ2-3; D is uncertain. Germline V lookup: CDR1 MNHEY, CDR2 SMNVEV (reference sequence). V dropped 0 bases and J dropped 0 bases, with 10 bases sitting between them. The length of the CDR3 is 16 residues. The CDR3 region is CASSLSVWVSTDTQYF. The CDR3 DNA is TGTGCCAGCAGTTTATCGGTGTGGGTGAGCACAGATACGCAGTATTTT.

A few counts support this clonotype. The chain's CDR3 is CSARDFVRLTDTQYF. The CDR3 DNA follows: TGCAGTGCTAGAGATTTTGTAAGGCTCACAGATACGCAGTATTTT. The chain employs TRBV20-1 and TRBJ2-3; no reliable D call. This CDR3 is 15 amino acids long. Germline V gives CDR1 DFQATT, CDR2 SNEGSKA (reference sequence). V was clipped by 0 bases and J by 2 bases, with 12 bases between them.

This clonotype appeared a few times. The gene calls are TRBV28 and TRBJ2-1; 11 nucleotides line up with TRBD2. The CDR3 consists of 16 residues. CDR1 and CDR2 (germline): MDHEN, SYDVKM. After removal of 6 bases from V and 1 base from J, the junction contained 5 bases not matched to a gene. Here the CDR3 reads CASRRSGGASYNEQFF. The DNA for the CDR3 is TGTGCCAGCAGGCGTAGCGGGGGGGCTTCCTACAATGAGCAGTTCTTC.